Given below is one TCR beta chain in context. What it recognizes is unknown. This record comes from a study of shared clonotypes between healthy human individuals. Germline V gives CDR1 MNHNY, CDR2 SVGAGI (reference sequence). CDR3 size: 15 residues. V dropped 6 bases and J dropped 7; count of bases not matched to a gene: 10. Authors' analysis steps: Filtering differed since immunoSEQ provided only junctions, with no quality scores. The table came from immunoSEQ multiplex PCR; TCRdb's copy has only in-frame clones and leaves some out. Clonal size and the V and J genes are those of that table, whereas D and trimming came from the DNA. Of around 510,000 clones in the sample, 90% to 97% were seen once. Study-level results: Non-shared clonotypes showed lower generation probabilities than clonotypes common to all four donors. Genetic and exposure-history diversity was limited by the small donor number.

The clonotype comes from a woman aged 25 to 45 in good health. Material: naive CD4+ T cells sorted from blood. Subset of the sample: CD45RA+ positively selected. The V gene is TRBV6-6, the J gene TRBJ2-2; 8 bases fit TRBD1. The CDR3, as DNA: TGTGCCAGCAGCCCATGGACAGGGACGAGCGGGGAGCTGTTTTTT. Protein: CASSPWTGTSGELFF.